These T cell receptor beta chains were read from a single sample in a study of blood T cell repertoires in COVID-19. Produced via immunoSEQ multiplex PCR; TCRdb's table is partial and in-frame only. The table records approximately 330,000 clones, about nine tenths of them present only once. Sequencing was carried out using PBMCs or T cells enriched from blood (not recorded which). The receptor source for this set is a woman aged 25-40 years who had recovered from COVID-19. CDR3s include the opening cysteine and the closing phenylalanine or tryptophan. Each record gives: V gene, J gene, clone size, D gene, CDR3 DNA, CDR3 protein. A D gene is named only where the DNA matches it firmly. Where a row states a size, it is once, few, many or the class of an expanded clone; other rows omit it.

TRBV6-5	TRBJ1-5	.	TRBD1	TGTGCCAGCAGAGACAGGGCTCCTCAGCCCCAGCATTTT	CASRDRAPQPQHF
TRBV2	TRBJ1-6	.	TRBD1	TGTGCCAGCAGTTCCCCAGGGACAGGGACGACAAGAACCCTCCACTTT	CASSSPGTGTTRTLHF
TRBV19	TRBJ2-7	once	TRBD2	TGTGCCAGTAGCTTCCGGACTAGCGTTATCTACGAGCAGTACTTC	CASSFRTSVIYEQYF
TRBV4-1	TRBJ1-2	.	.	TGCGCCAGCAGCCGAGTTACTGGGGGCAGAACAAGCTACACCTTC	CASSRVTGGRTSYTF
TRBV5-8	TRBJ2-5	.	.	TGTGCCAGCAGCTTGGTAGCTATAGAGACCCAGTACTTC	CASSLVAIETQYF
TRBV9	TRBJ2-2	.	TRBD1	TGTGCCAGCAGCGTTAACAGGGGAAGGGCCGGGGAGCTGTTTTTT	CASSVNRGRAGELFF
TRBV5-1	TRBJ2-1	once	.	TGCGCCAGCACCCCTCTGTTGGGCGATGAGCAGTTCTTC	CASTPLLGDEQFF
TRBV20-1	TRBJ2-1	.	TRBD2	TGCAGTGCTACACGACTAGCCGAGCAGTTCTTC	CSATRLAEQFF
TRBV12-3/TRBV12-4	TRBJ2-5	.	.	TGTGCCAGCAGTTTGGGACAAGTAGAGACCCAGTACTTC	CASSLGQVETQYF
TRBV2	TRBJ1-2	.	TRBD1	TGTGCCAGCTCATGGACAGGGGTGGGCTATGGCTACACCTTC	CASSWTGVGYGYTF
TRBV18	TRBJ2-1	once	TRBD2	TGTGCCAGCTCACCTCAGGGACTAGCGGGAGGTCATGAGCAGTTCTTC	CASSPQGLAGGHEQFF
TRBV19	TRBJ2-2	.	TRBD2	TGTGCCAGTAGTATGAGTGCGGGAGTTGTGGGTACCGGGGAGCTGTTTTTT	CASSMSAGVVGTGELFF
TRBV9	TRBJ1-5	.	.	TGTGCCAGCAGCGTAGGAGGGACACAAAATCAGCCCCAGCATTTT	CASSVGGTQNQPQHF
TRBV19	TRBJ1-1	.	.	TGTGCCAGTAGTACTCGGCGGGGGCCGATGAACACTGAAGCTTTCTTT	CASSTRRGPMNTEAFF
TRBV10-3	TRBJ1-3	.	TRBD1	TGTGCCATCAGGGACAGAACGGGGACAGTGGGAGGAAACACCATATATTTT	CAIRDRTGTVGGNTIYF
TRBV9	TRBJ1-5	few	.	TGTGCCAGCAGCGCAGTGACAGGTCAGCCCCAGCATTTT	CASSAVTGQPQHF
TRBV10-1	TRBJ1-1	.	.	TGCGCCAGCAGTGGGCAATTAGGGGTCACTGAAGCTTTCTTT	CASSGQLGVTEAFF
TRBV4-1	TRBJ2-5	.	TRBD1	TGCGCCAGCAGCCAACTCGTAACCGGGACAGGGGGTCGGGAGACCCAGTACTTC	CASSQLVTGTGGRETQYF
TRBV5-1	TRBJ2-2	.	TRBD1	TGCGCCAGCAGCCGGATACAGGGGGCGATGGACACCGGGGAGCTGTTTTTT	CASSRIQGAMDTGELFF
TRBV19	TRBJ1-2	few	TRBD1	TGTGCCGCCCGGACAGGGGCGAACTATGGCTACACCTTC	CAARTGANYGYTF
TRBV9	TRBJ1-6	.	.	TGTGCCAGCAGCGTAGATAACTTTGGTTATTCACCCCTCCACTTT	CASSVDNFGYSPLHF
TRBV4-2	TRBJ2-5	.	.	TGTGCCAGCAGCCAATCAGTATTTCAAGAGACCCAGTACTTC	CASSQSVFQETQYF
TRBV28	TRBJ1-6	.	.	TGTGCCAGCATTCCAGAACGGGGGGCGCCTAATTCACCCCTCCACTTT	CASIPERGAPNSPLHF
TRBV6-2/TRBV6-3	TRBJ2-3	.	.	TGTGCCAGCAGTACCCATGACTCCCCCCTGAGCACAGATACGCAGTATTTT	CASSTHDSPLSTDTQYF
TRBV18	TRBJ1-2	.	.	TGTGCCAGCTCACAGGGGGACGAACGGGCCTATGGCTACACCTTC	CASSQGDERAYGYTF
TRBV11-2	TRBJ1-3	.	TRBD1	TGTGCCAGCAGCCCCCGGACAGGGTCTGGAAACACCATATATTTT	CASSPRTGSGNTIYF
TRBV10-3	TRBJ1-3	once	.	TGTGCCATCAGAAATTACTCTGGAAACACCATATATTTT	CAIRNYSGNTIYF
TRBV19	TRBJ2-3	.	.	TGTGCCAGTAAGCCGTACGCCACAGATACGCAGTATTTT	CASKPYATDTQYF
TRBV15	TRBJ1-2	.	.	TGTGCCACCAGCAGAACAGGGTTAGAGGGCTACACCTTC	CATSRTGLEGYTF
TRBV28	TRBJ1-5	.	TRBD1	TGTGCCAGCATTAGAAAGACAGGGGGCTACCAGCCCCAGCATTTT	CASIRKTGGYQPQHF
TRBV7-2	TRBJ2-1	.	TRBD2	TGTGCCAGCAGCCCATTAGGACTAGCGGGAGAAGGTGAGCAGTTCTTC	CASSPLGLAGEGEQFF
TRBV29-1	TRBJ2-3	.	.	TGCAGCGTGGACGGGATTCCTAGCACAGATACGCAGTATTTT	CSVDGIPSTDTQYF
TRBV5-4	TRBJ1-3	.	.	TGTGCCAGCAGCTTGGGGGGACTCCGCTCTGGAAACACCATATATTTT	CASSLGGLRSGNTIYF
TRBV11-2	TRBJ2-7	.	TRBD2	TGTGCCAGCAGCTCCCTGCCTAGCGGGAGGGCCTACGAGCAGTACTTC	CASSSLPSGRAYEQYF
TRBV11-3	TRBJ2-1	few	TRBD2	TGTGCCAGCAGCTTGTCACTAGCGGTACACAATGAGCAGTTCTTC	CASSLSLAVHNEQFF
TRBV9	TRBJ2-3	.	.	TGTGCCAGCAGCCCGCTAGCGAGCCCGCAGTATTTT	CASSPLASPQYF
TRBV6-4	TRBJ2-1	once	.	TGTGCCAGCAGTGGGCCCGACAATGAGCAGTTCTTC	CASSGPDNEQFF
TRBV19	TRBJ2-3	.	.	TGTGCCAGTAGTATAGATCGAATAGACACAGATACGCAGTATTTT	CASSIDRIDTDTQYF
TRBV13	TRBJ2-3	.	TRBD2	TGTGCCAGCCACGAGCGGGAGGGTGGCCCAGATACGCAGTATTTT	CASHEREGGPDTQYF
TRBV6-5	TRBJ1-2	few	TRBD1	TGTGCCAGCAGGGGGACAGGGGGCAACTATGGCTACACCTTC	CASRGTGGNYGYTF
TRBV10-2	TRBJ2-1	.	.	TGCGCCAGCAAAGATCGGAGCGGAATCACATACAATGAGCAGTTCTTC	CASKDRSGITYNEQFF
TRBV11-1	TRBJ2-7	.	.	TGTGCCAGCAGCGCAAACAGGGACGAGCAGTACTTC	CASSANRDEQYF